The T cell receptor (beta chain) under discussion was sequenced for a study of T cells in Graves' hyperthyroidism and ophthalmopathy. The germline CDR1 and CDR2 sequences are SGHRS and YFSETQ. The V segment lost 4 bases and the J segment 2 bases; nucleotides outside the gene matches: 9. The CDR3 covers 15 residues. Findings and caveats of the study: Researchers report that a 13 V-J model separated ophthalmopathy from stable hyperthyroidism.

In this sample, this clonotype turned up many times. Its antigen is currently unknown. TCR beta CDR3 regions were amplified from RNA. With the HTBI primer set, the TCR CDR3 went through a first round of RT-PCR. TCRdb called the multiplex PCR reads again in MiXCR, with one record for every CDR3 protein. The table shows 530,000 or so distinct CDR3 sequences, with more than 15% occurring only once. Sequencing input: blood. The TCR originated in a woman aged 18-29 years with Graves' ophthalmopathy. The gene calls are TRBV5-1 and TRBJ2-7, with 7 bases lining up with TRBD1. This chain's CDR3 is CASSPSGTATYEQYF. DNA of the CDR3: TGCGCCAGCAGCCCGTCCGGGACAGCGACCTACGAGCAGTACTTC.